The sequence of this T cell receptor beta chain was determined in a study of CD8 T cells in Susac syndrome. The RNA input was about 0.5 to 1 ug, and it was reverse transcribed with random hexamers. immunoSEQ multiplex PCR amplified TCR beta CDR3 across 54 Vbeta, 13 Jbeta. TCRdb ran MiXCR on the immunoSEQ multiplex PCR reads and lists one entry per CDR3 protein. The table shows 170,000 or so distinct CDR3 sequences, with around 95% occurring only once. This CDR3 is built from 17 residues. V trimming: 8 bases; J trimming: 2 bases; junction bases outside the gene matches: 14. The germline CDR1 and CDR2 sequences are DFQATT and SNEGSKA (reference sequence). This clonotype showed up just once.

The rearrangement links TRBV20-1 to TRBJ2-3, with 12 bases identical to TRBD2. The origin of this receptor is a human donor with Susac syndrome. Sample: CD4+ T cells from PBMCs. The CDR3 DNA reads TGCAGTCAGCCTCCGGGACTAGCGGGTACCTCCACAGATACGCAGTATTTT. Protein product: CSQPPGLAGTSTDTQYF.